Presented here are 16 T cell receptor beta chains from one specimen sequenced in a study of blood T cell repertoires in COVID-19 (dated by TCRdb to about 2020). The library was obtained by the immunoSEQ multiplex PCR assay. The immuneACCESS repertoire file appears here via TCRdb, limited to in-frame rearrangements. These files lack a portion of the clones; in checked studies, under half of the deficit traces to unresolved V genes, and the cause of the others is not known. The sample data list over 200,000 clones, and around 87% of these were observed just once. The ten largest make up approximately 3% of the sample. The sample was peripheral blood. These receptors were taken from a woman aged 30 to 39 who had recovered from COVID-19.

The chain joins TRBV21-1 to TRBJ2-1; the DNA was not compared with TRBD2, the D call given in the table. TRBV21-1 is a pseudogene locus. CDR3 length: 20 amino acids. In DNA, the CDR3 is TGTGCCAGCAGCAAATCTGAAGACTTCGTTAGCGGGGGGGCAGACAATGAGCAGTTCTTC. It specifies CASSKSEDFVSGGADNEQFF.

This chain connects TRBV27 to TRBJ1-2, with 10 bases fitting TRBD1. V gave up 4 bases and J gave up 3 bases; unmatched junction bases: 5. Germline loops: CDR1 MNHEY, CDR2 SMNVEV (reference sequence). There are 15 residues in the CDR3. The CDR3 protein is CASSSGTGADYGYTF. Written as DNA, the CDR3 is TGTGCCAGCAGTTCGGGGACAGGGGCCGACTATGGCTACACCTTC.

The DNA of the CDR3 is TGTGCCAGTAGTACTCGTTCGACAGGGCCAGTCTATGGCTACACCTTC. It codes for CASSTRSTGPVYGYTF. The J gene is TRBJ1-2, the V gene TRBV19; 7 bases agree with TRBD1. The trim removed 4 bases at V and 4 bases at J, leaving 12 bases unmatched. This CDR3 comprises 16 residues. In germline, CDR1 is LNHDA, CDR2 SQIVND (reference sequence).

The rearrangement joins TRBV7-3 to TRBJ2-3; 8 bases fit TRBD2. Germline trimming cut 5 bases from V and 3 bases from J; bases unmatched to any gene: 7. This CDR3 spans 15 amino acids. Germline V gives CDR1 SGHTA, CDR2 FQGTGA. CDR3 amino acids: CASSIRAGATDTQYF. The CDR3 nucleotides are TGTGCCAGCAGCATCCGAGCGGGGGCTACAGATACGCAGTATTTT.

The chain joins TRBV12-3 or TRBV12-4 to TRBJ2-7, with D possibly matching TRBD1 (6 bases). V was pared by 8 bases and J by 7 bases, with 15 bases between. The CDR3 is 12 residues long. The chain's CDR3 is CASERGNGEQYF. The CDR3 nucleotides read TGTGCCAGCGAAAGGGGGAATGGTGAGCAGTACTTC.

J is TRBJ1-1 and V is TRBV5-1, with 7 bases aligning to TRBD1. V was clipped by 0 bases and J by 7 bases; unmatched bases: 9. Germline V gene lookup returns CDR1 SGHRS and CDR2 YFSETQ. The CDR3 runs 15 residues. The CDR3 loop is CASSLVGQGVGEAFF. CDR3 DNA: TGCGCCAGCAGCTTGGTTGGGCAGGGGGTAGGTGAAGCTTTCTTT. The complete variable domain, with remaining parts taken from reference TRBV5-1 and TRBJ1-1, reads KAGVTQTPRYLIKTRGQQVTLSCSPISGHRSVSWYQQTPGQGLQFLFEYFSETQRNKGNFPGRFSGRQFSNSRSEMNVSTLELGDSALYLCASSLVGQGVGEAFFGQGTRLTVV.

The gene calls are TRBV2 and TRBJ1-6; 9 bases fit TRBD1. The CDR3 is made up of 14 amino acids. Germline CDR1 and CDR2: SNHLY and FYNNEI. The V gene end was trimmed by 6 bases and the J gene end by 14 bases; junction bases not matched to a gene: 11. The CDR3 DNA sequence: TGTGCCAGCAGCGCAACGGGACAGGGCGGGTCCCTCCACTTT. This codes for CASSATGQGGSLHF. The entire variable domain, with the rest obtained from reference TRBV2 and TRBJ1-6, is as follows: EPEVTQTPSHQVTQMGQEVILRCVPISNHLYFYWYRQILGQKVEFLVSFYNNEISEKSEIFDDQFSVERPDGSNFTLKIRSTKLEDSAMYFCASSATGQGGSLHFGNGTRLTVT.

V usage is TRBV6-1 and J usage is TRBJ2-5, with D possibly TRBD1 on 5 matching bases. V was trimmed by 1 base and J by 4 bases, leaving 7 bases between them. This CDR3 spans 13 amino acids. Germline V gene data show CDR1 as MNHNS and CDR2 as SASEGT. CDR3 protein: CASSEEDIETQYF. For the CDR3, the DNA is TGTGCCAGCAGTGAAGAGGACATAGAGACCCAGTACTTC.

The chain is built from TRBV12-3 or TRBV12-4 and TRBJ1-1; D is perhaps TRBD1 (5 bases). The CDR3 extends over 12 amino acids. The germline V and J ends were trimmed by 5 bases and 7 bases, with 11 bases remaining between them. The CDR3 sequence: CASSPQGNEAFF. The CDR3 DNA follows: TGTGCCAGCAGTCCCCAGGGAAATGAAGCTTTCTTT.

V gene TRBV5-5 combines with J gene TRBJ2-2, with 7 bases fitting TRBD1. J gave up 6 bases and V 1 base, and 9 bases lay outside the gene matches. Germline lookup yields CDR1 SGHKS and CDR2 YYEKEE (reference sequence). This CDR3 region has 16 residues. CDR3 sequence (DNA): TGTGCCAGCAGCTTGAACGAGGGGGCGTGGGCCGGGGAGCTGTTTTTT. Protein product: CASSLNEGAWAGELFF.

The chain uses TRBV4-1 and TRBJ1-5; unclear D gene. V shed 4 bases and J shed 2 bases, with 15 bases lying between them. This CDR3 has 16 amino acids. CDR1 and CDR2 from the germline V gene are MGHRA and YSYEKL. The CDR3 sequence: CASSPVLGRGNQPQHF. As DNA, the CDR3 is TGCGCCAGCAGCCCGGTTTTGGGGAGGGGCAATCAGCCCCAGCATTTT.

This chain uses TRBV27 with TRBJ2-7; a possible D gene is TRBD1 (5 bases). The V gene lost 3 bases and the J gene lost 2 bases, with 11 bases spanning the gap. CDR1 is MNHEY and CDR2 is SMNVEV in the germline V gene (reference sequence). The CDR3 spans 14 residues. CDR3 in DNA: TGTGCCAGCAGTTTTGGTGGCAGGGCCTACGAGCAGTACTTC. Translated, it gives CASSFGGRAYEQYF.

The chain combines TRBV27 with TRBJ1-2; tentative D call: TRBD1 (5 bases). The CDR3 is 14 residues long. V was clipped by 3 bases and J by 3 bases, with 11 bases between them. The germline V gene encodes CDR1 MNHEY and CDR2 SMNVEV (reference sequence). The CDR3 DNA reads as TGTGCCAGCAGTTTGACGGGGGTACACTATGGCTACACCTTC. Translated, it gives CASSLTGVHYGYTF.

The rearrangement joins TRBV6-5 to TRBJ1-2, with D unclear. V was cut by 7 bases and J by 3 bases, with 18 bases left in between. The germline CDR1 and CDR2 sequences are MNHEY and SVGAGI. The CDR3 covers 15 residues. The CDR3 sequence: CASTGSPRTHYGYTF. The CDR3 bases are TGTGCCAGCACTGGGTCCCCTCGGACTCACTATGGCTACACCTTC.

This clone was detected only once. The V call is TRBV19, the J call TRBJ2-7; 7 bases fit TRBD2. The CDR3 contains 13 residues. Germline trimming cut 3 bases from V and 4 bases from J; bases unmatched to any gene: 3. Germline lookup yields CDR1 LNHDA and CDR2 SQIVND (reference sequence). CDR3 protein: CASSIGGEYEQYF. The CDR3 region has the DNA TGTGCCAGTAGTATTGGGGGGGAGTACGAGCAGTACTTC.

The chain has TRBV6-5 and TRBJ1-6, with D maybe TRBD1 (5 bases). This CDR3 region has 14 residues. CDR1 is MNHEY and CDR2 is SVGAGI in the germline V gene. Trimming removed 6 bases from V and 9 bases from J, with 15 bases in between. CDR3 in amino acids: CASRLITGRSPLHF. The CDR3 region has the DNA TGTGCCAGCAGGCTCATTACAGGCCGTTCACCCCTCCACTTT.